This record covers a single T cell receptor (beta chain). The sample comes from a study of blood T cell repertoires in COVID-19. The CDR3 covers 14 residues. Germline V gene lookup returns CDR1 SGHRS and CDR2 YFSETQ. V gave up 4 bases and J gave up 2 bases; unmatched junction bases: 4. Authors' analysis steps: Reference gene primers were amplified, and this amplification served to estimate nucleated cell counts. Some clones are missing from TCRdb's copy, which holds only in-frame ones; the method was immunoSEQ multiplex PCR. V and J calls and clone size are copied from that table; D and trimming were computed from the DNA. The sample yields more than 15,000 clones, around 90% seen once.

The chain has TRBV5-1 and TRBJ2-5; 8 bases are a match to TRBD2. The sequencing input was peripheral blood. This sequence was found in a human donor in a cohort sampled during active COVID-19. CDR3 coding DNA: TGCGCCAGCAGCCCGGGGGGGGTTCAAGAGACCCAGTACTTC. Residues: CASSPGGVQETQYF.